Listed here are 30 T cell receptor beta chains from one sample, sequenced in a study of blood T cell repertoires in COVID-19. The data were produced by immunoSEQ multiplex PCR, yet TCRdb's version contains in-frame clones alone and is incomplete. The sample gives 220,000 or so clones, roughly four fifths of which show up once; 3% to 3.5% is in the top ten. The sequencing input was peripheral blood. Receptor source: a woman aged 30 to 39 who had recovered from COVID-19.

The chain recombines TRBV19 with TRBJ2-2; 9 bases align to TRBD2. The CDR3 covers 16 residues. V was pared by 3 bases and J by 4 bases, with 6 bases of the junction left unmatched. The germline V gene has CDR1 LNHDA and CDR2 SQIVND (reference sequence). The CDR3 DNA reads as TGTGCCAGTAGTATGGGCCTAGCGGGAAGCACCGGGGAGCTGTTTTTT. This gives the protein CASSMGLAGSTGELFF.

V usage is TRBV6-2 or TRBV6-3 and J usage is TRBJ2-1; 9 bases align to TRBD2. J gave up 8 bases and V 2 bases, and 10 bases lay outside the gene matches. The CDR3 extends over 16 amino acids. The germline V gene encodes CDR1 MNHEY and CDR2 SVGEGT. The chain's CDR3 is CASSYTPGLAVDEQFF. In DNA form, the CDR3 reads TGTGCCAGCAGTTACACACCGGGACTAGCCGTTGATGAGCAGTTCTTC.

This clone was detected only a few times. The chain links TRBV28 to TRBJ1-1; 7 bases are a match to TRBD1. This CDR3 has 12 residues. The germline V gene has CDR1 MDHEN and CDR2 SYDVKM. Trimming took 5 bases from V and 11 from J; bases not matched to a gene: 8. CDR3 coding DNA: TGTGCCAGCAGTCCACGGGGACAGAAGGCTTTCTTT. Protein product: CASSPRGQKAFF.

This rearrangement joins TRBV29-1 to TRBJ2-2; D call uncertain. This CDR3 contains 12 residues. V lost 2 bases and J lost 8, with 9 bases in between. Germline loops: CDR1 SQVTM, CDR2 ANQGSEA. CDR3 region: CSVESGRGELFF. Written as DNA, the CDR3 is TGCAGCGTTGAATCGGGTAGAGGGGAGCTGTTTTTT.

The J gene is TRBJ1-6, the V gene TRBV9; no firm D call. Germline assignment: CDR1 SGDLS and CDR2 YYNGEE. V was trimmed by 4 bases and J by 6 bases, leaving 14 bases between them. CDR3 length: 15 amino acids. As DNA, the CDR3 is TGTGCCAGCAGCCTTTCGCAGATTATTAATTCACCCCTCCACTTT. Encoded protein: CASSLSQIINSPLHF.

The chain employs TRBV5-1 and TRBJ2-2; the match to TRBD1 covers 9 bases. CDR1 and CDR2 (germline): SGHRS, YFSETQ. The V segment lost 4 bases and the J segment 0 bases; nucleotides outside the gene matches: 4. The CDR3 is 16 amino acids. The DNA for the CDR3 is TGCGCCAGCAGCCTTGGGGACAGGGCGAACACCGGGGAGCTGTTTTTT. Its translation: CASSLGDRANTGELFF.

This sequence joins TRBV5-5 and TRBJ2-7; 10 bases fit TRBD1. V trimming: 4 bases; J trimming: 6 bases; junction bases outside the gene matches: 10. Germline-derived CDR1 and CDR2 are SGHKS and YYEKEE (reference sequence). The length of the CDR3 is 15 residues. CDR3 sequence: CASSTRRDRGREQYF. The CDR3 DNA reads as TGTGCCAGCAGCACACGCCGGGACAGGGGCCGCGAGCAGTACTTC. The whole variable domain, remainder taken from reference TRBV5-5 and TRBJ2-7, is DAGVTQSPTHLIKTRGQQVTLRCSPISGHKSVSWYQQVLGQGPQFIFQYYEKEERGRGNFPDRFSARQFPNYSSELNVNALLLGDSALYLCASSTRRDRGREQYFGPGTRLTVT.

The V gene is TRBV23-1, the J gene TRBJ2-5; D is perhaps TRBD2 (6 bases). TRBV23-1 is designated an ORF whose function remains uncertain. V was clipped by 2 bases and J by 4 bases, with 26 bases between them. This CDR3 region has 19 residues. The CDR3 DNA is TGCGCCAGCAGTCAACCCGGGCGAATTAGCGGTAGAACCCCAGAGACCCAGTACTTC. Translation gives CASSQPGRISGRTPETQYF.

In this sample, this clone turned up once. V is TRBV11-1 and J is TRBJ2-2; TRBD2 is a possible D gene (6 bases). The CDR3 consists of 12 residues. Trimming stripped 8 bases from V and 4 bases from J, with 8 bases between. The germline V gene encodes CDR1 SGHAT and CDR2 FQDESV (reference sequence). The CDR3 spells CASWGVTGELFF. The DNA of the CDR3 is TGTGCCAGCTGGGGGGTCACCGGGGAGCTGTTTTTT.

The CDR3 DNA reads TGCGCCAGCAGCTCCACGGGTAGCGGCTACAATGAGCAGTTCTTC. Translated, it gives CASSSTGSGYNEQFF. This chain uses TRBV5-1 with TRBJ2-1; D may be TRBD2 (6 bases). Trimming removed 3 bases at V and 3 bases at J, with 13 bases between. The CDR3 totals 15 residues. CDR1 SGHRS and CDR2 YFSETQ come from the germline V gene.

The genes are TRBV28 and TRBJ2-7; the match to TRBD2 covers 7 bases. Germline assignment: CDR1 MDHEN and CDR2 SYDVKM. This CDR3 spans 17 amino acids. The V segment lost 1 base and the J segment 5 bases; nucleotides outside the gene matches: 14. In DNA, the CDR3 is TGTGCCAGCAGTTTATTTCCCCGGACTAGGGGAGCCAACGAGCAGTACTTC. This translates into CASSLFPRTRGANEQYF.

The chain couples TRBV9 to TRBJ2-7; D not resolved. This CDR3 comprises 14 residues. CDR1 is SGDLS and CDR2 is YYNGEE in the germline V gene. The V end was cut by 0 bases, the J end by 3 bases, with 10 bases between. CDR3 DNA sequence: TGTGCCAGCAGCGTAGATTCTGTAAACTACGAGCAGTACTTC. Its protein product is CASSVDSVNYEQYF.

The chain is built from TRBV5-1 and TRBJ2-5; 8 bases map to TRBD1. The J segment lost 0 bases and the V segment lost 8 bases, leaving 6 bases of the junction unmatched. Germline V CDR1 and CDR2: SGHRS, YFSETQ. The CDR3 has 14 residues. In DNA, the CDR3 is TGCGCCAGTATGCAGGGGGCAAACCAAGAGACCCAGTACTTC. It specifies CASMQGANQETQYF.

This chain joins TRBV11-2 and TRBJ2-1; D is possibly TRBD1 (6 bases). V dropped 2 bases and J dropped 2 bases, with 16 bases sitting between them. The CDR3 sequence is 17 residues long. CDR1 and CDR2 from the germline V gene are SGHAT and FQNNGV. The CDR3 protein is CASSLSGQTNPYNEQFF. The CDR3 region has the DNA TGTGCCAGCAGCTTATCCGGACAGACAAACCCCTACAATGAGCAGTTCTTC.

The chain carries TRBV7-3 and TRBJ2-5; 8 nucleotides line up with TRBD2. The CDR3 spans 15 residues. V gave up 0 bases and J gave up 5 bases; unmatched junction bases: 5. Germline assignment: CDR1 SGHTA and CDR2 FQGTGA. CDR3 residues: CASSLTPGGWETQYF. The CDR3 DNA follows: TGTGCCAGCAGCTTAACTCCGGGAGGGTGGGAGACCCAGTACTTC.

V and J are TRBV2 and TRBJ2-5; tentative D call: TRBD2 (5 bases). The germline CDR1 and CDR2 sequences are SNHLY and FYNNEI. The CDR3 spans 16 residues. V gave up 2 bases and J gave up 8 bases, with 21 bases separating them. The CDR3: CASSEPPQWLEDTQYF. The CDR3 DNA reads TGTGCCAGCAGTGAACCCCCCCAGTGGTTGGAGGATACCCAGTACTTC.

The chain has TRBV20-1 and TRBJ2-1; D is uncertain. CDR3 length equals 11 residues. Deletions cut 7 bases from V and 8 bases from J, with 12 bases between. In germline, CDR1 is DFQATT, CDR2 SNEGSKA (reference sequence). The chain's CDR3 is CSVLSFDEQFF. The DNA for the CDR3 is TGCAGTGTTCTGAGTTTCGATGAGCAGTTCTTC.

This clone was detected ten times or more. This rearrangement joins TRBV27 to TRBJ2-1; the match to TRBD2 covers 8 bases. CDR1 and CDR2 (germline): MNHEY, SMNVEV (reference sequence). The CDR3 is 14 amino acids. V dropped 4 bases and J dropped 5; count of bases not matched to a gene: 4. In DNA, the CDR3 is TGTGCCAGCAGTTATAACGGGAGGGACAATGAGCAGTTCTTC. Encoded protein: CASSYNGRDNEQFF.

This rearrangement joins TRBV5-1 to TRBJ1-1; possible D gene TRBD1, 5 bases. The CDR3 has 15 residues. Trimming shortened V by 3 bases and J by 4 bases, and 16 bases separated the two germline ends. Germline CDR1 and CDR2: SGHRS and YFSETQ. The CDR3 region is CASSSGGLGFTEAFF. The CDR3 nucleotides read TGCGCCAGCAGCTCTGGGGGACTGGGGTTCACTGAAGCTTTCTTT. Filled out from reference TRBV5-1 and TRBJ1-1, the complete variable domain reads KAGVTQTPRYLIKTRGQQVTLSCSPISGHRSVSWYQQTPGQGLQFLFEYFSETQRNKGNFPGRFSGRQFSNSRSEMNVSTLELGDSALYLCASSSGGLGFTEAFFGQGTRLTVV.

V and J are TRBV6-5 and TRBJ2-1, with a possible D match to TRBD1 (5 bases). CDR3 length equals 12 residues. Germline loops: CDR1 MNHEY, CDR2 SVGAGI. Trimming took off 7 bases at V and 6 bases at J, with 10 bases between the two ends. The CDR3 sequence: CASNTGSNEQFF. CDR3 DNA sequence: TGTGCCAGCAATACAGGTTCCAATGAGCAGTTCTTC.

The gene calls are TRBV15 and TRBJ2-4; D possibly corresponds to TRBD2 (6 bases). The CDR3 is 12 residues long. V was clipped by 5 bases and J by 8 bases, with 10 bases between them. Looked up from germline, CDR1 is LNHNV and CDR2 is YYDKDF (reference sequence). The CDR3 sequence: CATSADYHIQYF. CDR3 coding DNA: TGTGCCACCAGCGCGGACTACCACATTCAGTACTTC.

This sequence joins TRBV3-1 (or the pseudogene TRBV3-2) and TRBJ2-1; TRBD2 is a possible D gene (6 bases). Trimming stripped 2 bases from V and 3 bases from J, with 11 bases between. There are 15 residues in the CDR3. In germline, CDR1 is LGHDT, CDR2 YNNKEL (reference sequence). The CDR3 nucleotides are TGTGCCAGCAGCCAATCGGGACTCCGCTACAATGAGCAGTTCTTC. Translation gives CASSQSGLRYNEQFF.

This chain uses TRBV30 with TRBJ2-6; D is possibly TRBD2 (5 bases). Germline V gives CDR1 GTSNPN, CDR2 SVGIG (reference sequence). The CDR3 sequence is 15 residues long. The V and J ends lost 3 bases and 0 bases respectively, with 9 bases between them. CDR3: CAWSGGSSGANVLTF. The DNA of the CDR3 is TGTGCCTGGAGCGGAGGAAGCTCTGGGGCCAACGTCCTGACTTTC.

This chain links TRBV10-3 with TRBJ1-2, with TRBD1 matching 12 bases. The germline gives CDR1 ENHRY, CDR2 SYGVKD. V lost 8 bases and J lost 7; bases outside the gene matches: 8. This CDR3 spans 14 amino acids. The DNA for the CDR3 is TGTGCCATCCGACTGGGACAGGGGGCGCTTGGCTACACCTTC. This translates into CAIRLGQGALGYTF.

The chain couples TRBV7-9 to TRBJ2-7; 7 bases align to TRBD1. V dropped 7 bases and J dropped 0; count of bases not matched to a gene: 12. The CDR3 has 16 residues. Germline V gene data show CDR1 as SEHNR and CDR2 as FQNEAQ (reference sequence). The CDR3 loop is CASTTTPGQFSYEQYF. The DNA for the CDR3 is TGTGCCAGCACCACTACGCCGGGACAGTTCTCCTACGAGCAGTACTTC.

CDR3 DNA: TGTGCCAGCACCCAAGAAGGGACTAGCGGGAGTTTTCCCCCCGCGGAGACCCAGTACTTC. This gives the protein CASTQEGTSGSFPPAETQYF. This chain joins TRBV27 and TRBJ2-5; 14 bases are shared with TRBD2. The CDR3 covers 20 residues. The germline V gene has CDR1 MNHEY and CDR2 SMNVEV (reference sequence). V lost 7 bases, J lost 5 bases, and 21 bases stayed unmatched.

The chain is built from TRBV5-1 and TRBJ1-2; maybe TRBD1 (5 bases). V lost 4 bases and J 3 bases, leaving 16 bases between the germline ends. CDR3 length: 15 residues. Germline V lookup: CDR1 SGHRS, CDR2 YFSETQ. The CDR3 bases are TGCGCCAGCAGCCCCAACTTAGGGGAGGACTATGGCTACACCTTC. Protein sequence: CASSPNLGEDYGYTF.

CDR3 bases: TGTGCCAGTAGTATTGGAGGGTACGAGCAGTACTTC. Its translation is CASSIGGYEQYF. The V gene is TRBV19, the J gene TRBJ2-7; TRBD2 is a possible D gene (6 bases). The CDR3 loop spans 12 amino acids. Germline CDR1 LNHDA, CDR2 SQIVND (reference sequence). V lost 3 bases to trimming and J lost 4 bases, with 7 bases between them.

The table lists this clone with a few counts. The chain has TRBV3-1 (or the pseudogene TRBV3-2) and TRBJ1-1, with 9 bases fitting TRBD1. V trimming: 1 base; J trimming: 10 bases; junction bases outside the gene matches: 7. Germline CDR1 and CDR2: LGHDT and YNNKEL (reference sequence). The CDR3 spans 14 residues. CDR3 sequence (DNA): TGTGCCAGCAGCCAAGGGGGGACAGGGAGGGTAGCTTTCTTT. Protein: CASSQGGTGRVAFF.

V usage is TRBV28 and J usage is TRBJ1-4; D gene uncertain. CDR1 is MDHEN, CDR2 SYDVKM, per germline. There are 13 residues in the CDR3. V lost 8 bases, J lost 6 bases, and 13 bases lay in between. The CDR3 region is CASAAAVYEKLFF. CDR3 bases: TGTGCCAGCGCCGCGGCGGTTTATGAAAAACTGTTTTTT.